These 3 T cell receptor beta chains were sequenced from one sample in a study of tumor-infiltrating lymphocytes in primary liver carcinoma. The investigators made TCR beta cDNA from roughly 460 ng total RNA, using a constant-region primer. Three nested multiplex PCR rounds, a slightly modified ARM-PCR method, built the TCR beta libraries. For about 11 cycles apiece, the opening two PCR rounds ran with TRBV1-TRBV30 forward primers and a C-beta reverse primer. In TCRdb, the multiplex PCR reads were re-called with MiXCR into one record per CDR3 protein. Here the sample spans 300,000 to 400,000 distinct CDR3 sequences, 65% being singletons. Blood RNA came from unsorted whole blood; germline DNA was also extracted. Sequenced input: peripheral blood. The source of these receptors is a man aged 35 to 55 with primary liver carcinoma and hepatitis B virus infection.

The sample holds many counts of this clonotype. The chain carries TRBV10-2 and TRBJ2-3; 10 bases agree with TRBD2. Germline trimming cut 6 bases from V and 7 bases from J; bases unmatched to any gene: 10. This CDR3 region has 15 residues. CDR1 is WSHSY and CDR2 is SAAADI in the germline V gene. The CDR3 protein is CASRRSGRASNTQYF. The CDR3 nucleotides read TGCGCCAGCAGAAGAAGCGGGAGGGCCTCAAATACGCAGTATTTT.

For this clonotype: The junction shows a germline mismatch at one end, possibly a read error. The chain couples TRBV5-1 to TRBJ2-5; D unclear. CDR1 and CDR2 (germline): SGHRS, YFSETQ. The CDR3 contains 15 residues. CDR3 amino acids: CASTLFGAEIETQYF. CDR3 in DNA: TGCGCCAGCACCTTGTTCGGAGCTGAGATCGAGACCCAGTACTTC.

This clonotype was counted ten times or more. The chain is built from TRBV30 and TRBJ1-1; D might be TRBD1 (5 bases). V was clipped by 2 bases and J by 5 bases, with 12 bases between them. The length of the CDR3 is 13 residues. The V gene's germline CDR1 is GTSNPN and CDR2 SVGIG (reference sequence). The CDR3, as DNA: TGTGCCTGGAGTAAGGGGCACGGGACTGAAGCTTTCTTT. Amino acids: CAWSKGHGTEAFF.